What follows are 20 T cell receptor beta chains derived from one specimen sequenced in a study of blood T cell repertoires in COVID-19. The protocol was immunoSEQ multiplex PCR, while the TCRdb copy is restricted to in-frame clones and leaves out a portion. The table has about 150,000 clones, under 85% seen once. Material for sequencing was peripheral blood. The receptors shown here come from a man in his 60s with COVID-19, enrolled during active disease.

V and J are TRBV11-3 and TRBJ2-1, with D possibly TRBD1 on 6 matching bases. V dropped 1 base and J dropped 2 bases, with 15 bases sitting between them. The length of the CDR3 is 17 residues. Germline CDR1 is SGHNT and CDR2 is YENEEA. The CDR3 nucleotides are TGTGCCAGCAGCTTAGGAACAGGGCCCTTTACCTACAATGAGCAGTTCTTC. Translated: CASSLGTGPFTYNEQFF.

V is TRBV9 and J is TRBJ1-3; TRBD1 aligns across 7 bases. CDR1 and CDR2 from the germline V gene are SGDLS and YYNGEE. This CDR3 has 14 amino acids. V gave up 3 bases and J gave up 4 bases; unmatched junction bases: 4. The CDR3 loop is CASSAGQYGNTIYF. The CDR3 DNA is TGTGCCAGCAGCGCGGGACAGTACGGAAACACCATATATTTT. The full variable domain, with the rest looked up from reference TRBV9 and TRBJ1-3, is DSGVTQTPKHLITATGQRVTLRCSPRSGDLSVYWYQQSLDQGLQFLIQYYNGEERAKGNILERFSAQQFPDLHSELNLSSLELGDSALYFCASSAGQYGNTIYFGEGSWLTVV.

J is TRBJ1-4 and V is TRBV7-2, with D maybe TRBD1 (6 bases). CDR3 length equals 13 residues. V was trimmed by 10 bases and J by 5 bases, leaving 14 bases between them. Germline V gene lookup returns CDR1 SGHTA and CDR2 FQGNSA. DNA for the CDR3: TGTGCCACTGCAGGGGATTTAAATGAAAAACTGTTTTTT. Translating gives CATAGDLNEKLFF. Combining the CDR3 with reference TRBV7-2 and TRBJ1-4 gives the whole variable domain GAGVSQSPSNKVTEKGKDVELRCDPISGHTALYWYRQSLGQGLEFLIYFQGNSAPDKSGLPSDRFSAERTGGSVSTLTIQRTQQEDSAVYLCATAGDLNEKLFFGSGTQLSVL.

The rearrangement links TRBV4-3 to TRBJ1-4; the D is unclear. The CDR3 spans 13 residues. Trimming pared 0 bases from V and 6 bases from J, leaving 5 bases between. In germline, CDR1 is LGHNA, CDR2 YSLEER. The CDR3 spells CASSQDPDEKLFF. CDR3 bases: TGCGCCAGCAGCCAAGATCCTGATGAAAAACTGTTTTTT.

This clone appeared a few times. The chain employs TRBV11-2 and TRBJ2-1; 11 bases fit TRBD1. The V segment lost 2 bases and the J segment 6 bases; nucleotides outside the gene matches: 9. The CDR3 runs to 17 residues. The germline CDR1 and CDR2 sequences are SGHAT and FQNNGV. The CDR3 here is CASSLNVGQGGVNEQFF. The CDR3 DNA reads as TGTGCCAGCAGCTTAAATGTGGGACAGGGGGGTGTCAATGAGCAGTTCTTC.

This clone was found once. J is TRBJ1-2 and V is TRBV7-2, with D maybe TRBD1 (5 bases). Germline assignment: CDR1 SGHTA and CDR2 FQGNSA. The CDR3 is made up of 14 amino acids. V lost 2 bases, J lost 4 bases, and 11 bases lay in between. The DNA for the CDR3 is TGTGCCAGCAGCTTAAGGGGTCCACCCTATGGCTACACCTTC. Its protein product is CASSLRGPPYGYTF.

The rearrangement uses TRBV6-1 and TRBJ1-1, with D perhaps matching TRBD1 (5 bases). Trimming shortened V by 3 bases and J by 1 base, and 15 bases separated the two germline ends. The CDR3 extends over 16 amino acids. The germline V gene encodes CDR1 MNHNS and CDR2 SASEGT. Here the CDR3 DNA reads TGTGCCAGCAGTGACCAGGGACTCCCCTCGAACACTGAAGCTTTCTTT. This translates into CASSDQGLPSNTEAFF.

CDR3 residues: CASIRQGNSPLHF. Written as DNA, the CDR3 is TGTGCCAGCATTCGACAGGGGAATTCACCCCTCCACTTT. The chain joins TRBV2 to TRBJ1-6; 8 nucleotides match TRBD1. Germline trimming cut 7 bases from V and 7 bases from J; bases unmatched to any gene: 3. The CDR3 extends over 13 amino acids. Germline CDR1 and CDR2: SNHLY and FYNNEI.

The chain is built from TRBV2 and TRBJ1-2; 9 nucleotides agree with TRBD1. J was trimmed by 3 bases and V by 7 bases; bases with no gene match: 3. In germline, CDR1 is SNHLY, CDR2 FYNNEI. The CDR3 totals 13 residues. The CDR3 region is CASKTGGDYGYTF. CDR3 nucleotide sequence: TGTGCCAGCAAAACAGGGGGCGACTATGGCTACACCTTC.

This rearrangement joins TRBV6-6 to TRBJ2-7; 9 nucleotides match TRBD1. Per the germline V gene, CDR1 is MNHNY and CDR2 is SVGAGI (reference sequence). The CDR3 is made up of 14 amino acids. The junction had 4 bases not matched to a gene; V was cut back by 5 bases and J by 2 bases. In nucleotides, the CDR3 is TGTGCCAGCAGTCAGAGACAGGGGGCCTACGAGCAGTACTTC. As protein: CASSQRQGAYEQYF.

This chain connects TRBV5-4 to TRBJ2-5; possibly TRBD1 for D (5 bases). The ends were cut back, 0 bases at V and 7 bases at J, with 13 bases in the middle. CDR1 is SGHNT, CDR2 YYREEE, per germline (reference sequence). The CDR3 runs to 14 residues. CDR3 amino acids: CASSLVAVQGTQYF. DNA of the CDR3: TGTGCCAGCAGCTTGGTGGCGGTCCAGGGGACCCAGTACTTC.

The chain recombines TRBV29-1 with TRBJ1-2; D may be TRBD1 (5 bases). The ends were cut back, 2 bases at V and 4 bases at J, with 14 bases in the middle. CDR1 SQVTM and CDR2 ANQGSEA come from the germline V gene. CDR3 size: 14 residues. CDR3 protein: CSVERGQQSYGYTF. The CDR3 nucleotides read TGCAGCGTTGAAAGGGGTCAGCAAAGCTATGGCTACACCTTC.

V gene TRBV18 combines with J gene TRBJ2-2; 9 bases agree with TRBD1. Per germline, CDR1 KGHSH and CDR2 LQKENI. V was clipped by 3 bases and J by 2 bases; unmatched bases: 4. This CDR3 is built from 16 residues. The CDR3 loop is CASSPPTGGNTGELFF. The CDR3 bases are TGTGCCAGCTCACCTCCGACAGGGGGAAACACCGGGGAGCTGTTTTTT.

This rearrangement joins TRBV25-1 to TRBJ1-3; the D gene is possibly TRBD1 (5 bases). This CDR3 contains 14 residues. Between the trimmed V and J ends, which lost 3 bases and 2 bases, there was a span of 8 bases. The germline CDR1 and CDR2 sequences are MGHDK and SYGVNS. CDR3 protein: CASSDRVPGNTIYF. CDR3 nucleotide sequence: TGTGCCAGCAGTGACAGGGTTCCTGGAAACACCATATATTTT. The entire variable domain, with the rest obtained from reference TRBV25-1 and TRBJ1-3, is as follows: EADIYQTPRYLVIGTGKKITLECSQTMGHDKMYWYQQDPGMELHLIHYSYGVNSTEKGDLSSESTVSRIRTEHFPLTLESARPSHTSQYLCASSDRVPGNTIYFGEGSWLTVV.

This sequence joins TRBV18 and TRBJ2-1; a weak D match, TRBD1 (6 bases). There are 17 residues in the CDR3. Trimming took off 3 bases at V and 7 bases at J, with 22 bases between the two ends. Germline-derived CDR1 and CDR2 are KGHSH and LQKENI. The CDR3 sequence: CASSPRIGTEGQNEQFF. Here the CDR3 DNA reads TGTGCCAGCTCACCGCGGATAGGGACGGAAGGACAGAATGAGCAGTTCTTC.

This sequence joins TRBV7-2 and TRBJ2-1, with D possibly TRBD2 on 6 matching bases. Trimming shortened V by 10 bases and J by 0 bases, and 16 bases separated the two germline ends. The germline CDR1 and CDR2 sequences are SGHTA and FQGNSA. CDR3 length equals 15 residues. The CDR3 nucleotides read TGTGCCACTAGGCCGGGAGACATCTCCTACAATGAGCAGTTCTTC. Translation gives CATRPGDISYNEQFF.

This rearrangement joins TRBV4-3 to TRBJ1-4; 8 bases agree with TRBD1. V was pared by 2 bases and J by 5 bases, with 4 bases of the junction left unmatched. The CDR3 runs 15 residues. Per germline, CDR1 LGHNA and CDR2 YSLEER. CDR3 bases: TGCGCCAGCAGCCAAACCGGGACAGGCAATGAAAAACTGTTTTTT. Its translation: CASSQTGTGNEKLFF.

CDR3: CASRARVRKTEAFF. The CDR3 DNA sequence: TGTGCCAGCAGGGCCAGGGTGAGAAAGACTGAAGCTTTCTTT. The chain is built from TRBV27 and TRBJ1-1, with D maybe TRBD1 (5 bases). Germline V gene data show CDR1 as MNHEY and CDR2 as SMNVEV (reference sequence). The CDR3 runs to 14 residues. Trimming shortened V by 6 bases and J by 5 bases, and 16 bases separated the two germline ends.

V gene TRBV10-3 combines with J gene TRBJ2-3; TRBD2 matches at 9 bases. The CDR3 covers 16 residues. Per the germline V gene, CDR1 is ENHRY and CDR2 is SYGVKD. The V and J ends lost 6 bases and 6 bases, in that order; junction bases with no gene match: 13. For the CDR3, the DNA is TGTGCCATCAGCCAGGCGACTAGCGGCCCTAGGGATACGCAGTATTTT. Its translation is CAISQATSGPRDTQYF.

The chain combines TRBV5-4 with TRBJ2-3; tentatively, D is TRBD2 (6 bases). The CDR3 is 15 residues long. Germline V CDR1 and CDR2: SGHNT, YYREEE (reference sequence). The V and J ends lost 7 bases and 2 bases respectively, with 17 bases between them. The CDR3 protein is CASAGTEHFTDTQYF. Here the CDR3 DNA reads TGTGCCAGCGCCGGGACTGAACATTTCACAGATACGCAGTATTTT.